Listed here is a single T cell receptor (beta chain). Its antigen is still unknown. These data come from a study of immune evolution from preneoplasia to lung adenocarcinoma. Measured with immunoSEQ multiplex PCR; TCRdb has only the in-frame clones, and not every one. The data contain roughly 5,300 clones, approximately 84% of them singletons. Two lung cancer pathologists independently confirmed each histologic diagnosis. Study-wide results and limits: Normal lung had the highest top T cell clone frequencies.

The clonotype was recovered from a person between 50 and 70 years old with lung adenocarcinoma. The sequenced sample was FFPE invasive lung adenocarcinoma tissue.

The chain's CDR3 is CASRAGGPYEQYF. CDR3 sequence (DNA): TGTGCCAGCAGAGCCGGGGGGCCCTACGAGCAGTACTTC. The V gene is TRBV28, the J gene TRBJ2-5; D is possibly TRBD2 (7 bases). The J call is doubtful: the DNA matches TRBJ2-7 better. The germline CDR1 and CDR2 sequences are MDHEN and SYDVKM. This CDR3 region has 13 residues.